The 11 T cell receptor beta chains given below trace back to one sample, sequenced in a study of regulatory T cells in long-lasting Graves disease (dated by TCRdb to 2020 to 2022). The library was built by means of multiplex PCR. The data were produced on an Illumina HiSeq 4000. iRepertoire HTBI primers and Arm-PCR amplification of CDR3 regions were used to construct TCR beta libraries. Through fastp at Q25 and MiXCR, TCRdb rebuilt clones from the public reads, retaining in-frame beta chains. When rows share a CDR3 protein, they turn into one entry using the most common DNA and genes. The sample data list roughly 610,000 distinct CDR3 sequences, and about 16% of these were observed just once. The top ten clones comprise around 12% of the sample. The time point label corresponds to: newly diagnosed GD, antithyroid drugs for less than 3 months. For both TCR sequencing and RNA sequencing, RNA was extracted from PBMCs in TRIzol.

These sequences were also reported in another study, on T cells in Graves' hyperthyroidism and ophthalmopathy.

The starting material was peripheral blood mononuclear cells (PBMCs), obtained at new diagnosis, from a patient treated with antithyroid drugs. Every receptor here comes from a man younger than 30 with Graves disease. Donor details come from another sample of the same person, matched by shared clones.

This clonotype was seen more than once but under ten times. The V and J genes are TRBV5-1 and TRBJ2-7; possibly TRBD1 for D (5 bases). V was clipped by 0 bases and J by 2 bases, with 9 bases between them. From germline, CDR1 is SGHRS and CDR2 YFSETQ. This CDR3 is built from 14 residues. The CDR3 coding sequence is TGCGCCAGCAGCTTGGCGACAGACGCCTACGAGCAGTACTTC. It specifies CASSLATDAYEQYF.

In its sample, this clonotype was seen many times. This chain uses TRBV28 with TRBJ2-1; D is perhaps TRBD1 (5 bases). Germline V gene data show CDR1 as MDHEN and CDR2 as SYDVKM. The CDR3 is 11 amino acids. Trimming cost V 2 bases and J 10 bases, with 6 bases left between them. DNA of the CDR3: TGTGCCAGCAGTTTAGGGGCGGAGCAGTTCTTC. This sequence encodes CASSLGAEQFF.

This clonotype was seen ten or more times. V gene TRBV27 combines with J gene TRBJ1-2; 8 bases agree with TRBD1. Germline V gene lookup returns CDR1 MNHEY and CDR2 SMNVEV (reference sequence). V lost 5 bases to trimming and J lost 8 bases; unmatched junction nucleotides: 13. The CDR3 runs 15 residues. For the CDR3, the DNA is TGTGCCAGCAGTCCCCGGACAGGGCGGCCAGGGGGCTACACCTTC. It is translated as CASSPRTGRPGGYTF.

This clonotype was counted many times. CDR3 in DNA: TGCAGTGCTAGGGTGACTAGCGGGGGACTTTACGAGCAGTACTTC. Amino acids: CSARVTSGGLYEQYF. The chain links TRBV20-1 to TRBJ2-7, with 12 nucleotides matching TRBD2. Per germline, CDR1 DFQATT and CDR2 SNEGSKA (reference sequence). V lost 3 bases, J lost 4 bases, and 7 bases stayed unmatched. There are 15 residues in the CDR3.

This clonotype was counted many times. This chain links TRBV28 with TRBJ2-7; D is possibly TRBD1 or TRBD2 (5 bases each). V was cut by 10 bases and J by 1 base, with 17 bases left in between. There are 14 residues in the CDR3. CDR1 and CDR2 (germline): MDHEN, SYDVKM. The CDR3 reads CATLGASESYEQYF. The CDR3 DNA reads TGTGCCACCCTCGGGGCTTCCGAATCCTACGAGCAGTACTTC.

The CDR3 DNA reads TGCAGTGCTAGAGATAAACTAGCGGTCTTCAATGAGCAGTTCTTC. Its protein is CSARDKLAVFNEQFF. The chain carries TRBV20-1 and TRBJ2-7, with 8 positions matching TRBD2. The DNA end is a closer match to TRBJ2-1, so the J assignment may be wrong. The CDR3 is 15 amino acids. Looked up from germline, CDR1 is DFQATT and CDR2 is SNEGSKA (reference sequence).

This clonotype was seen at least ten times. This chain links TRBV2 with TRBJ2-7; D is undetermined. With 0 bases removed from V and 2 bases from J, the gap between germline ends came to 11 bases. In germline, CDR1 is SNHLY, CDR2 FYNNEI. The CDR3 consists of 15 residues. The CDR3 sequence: CASSEAAASTYEQYF. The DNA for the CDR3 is TGTGCCAGCAGTGAAGCTGCAGCGAGTACCTACGAGCAGTACTTC.

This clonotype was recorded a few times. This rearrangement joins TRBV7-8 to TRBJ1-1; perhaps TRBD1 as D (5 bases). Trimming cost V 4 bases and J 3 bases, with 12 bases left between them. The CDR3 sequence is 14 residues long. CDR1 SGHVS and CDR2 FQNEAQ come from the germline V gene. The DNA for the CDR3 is TGTGCCAGCAGCTCAGGACACACCTACACTGAAGCTTTCTTT. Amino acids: CASSSGHTYTEAFF.

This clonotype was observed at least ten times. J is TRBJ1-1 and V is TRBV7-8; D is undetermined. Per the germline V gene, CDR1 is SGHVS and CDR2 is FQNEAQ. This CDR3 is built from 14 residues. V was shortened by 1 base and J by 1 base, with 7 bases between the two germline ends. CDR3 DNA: TGTGCCAGCAGCTTAGTCCGAACGAACACTGAAGCTTTCTTT. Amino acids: CASSLVRTNTEAFF.

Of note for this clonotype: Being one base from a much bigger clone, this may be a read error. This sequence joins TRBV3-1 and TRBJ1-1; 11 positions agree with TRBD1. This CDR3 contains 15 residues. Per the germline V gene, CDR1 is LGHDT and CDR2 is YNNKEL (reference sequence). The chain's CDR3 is CASSPPGQGGTETFF. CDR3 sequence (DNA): TGTGCCAGCAGCCCTCCGGGACAGGGGGGGACTGAAACTTTCTTT.

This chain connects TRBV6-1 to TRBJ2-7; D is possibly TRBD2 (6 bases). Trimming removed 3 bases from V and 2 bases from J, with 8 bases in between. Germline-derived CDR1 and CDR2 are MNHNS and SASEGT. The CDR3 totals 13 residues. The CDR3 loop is CASSEDYTYEQYF. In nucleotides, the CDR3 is TGTGCCAGCAGTGAGGACTACACCTACGAGCAGTACTTC.